These 12 T cell receptor beta chains were all obtained from the same sample, sequenced in a study of shared clonotypes between healthy human individuals. Sequencing used immunoSEQ multiplex PCR; TCRdb keeps in-frame clones, though not all of them. The sample carries some 580,000 clones, around 97% recorded once. The sample was naive CD4+ T cells sorted from blood. Indicated subset: CD45RA+ positively selected. The receptors stem from a woman in her 30s in good health.

V is TRBV28 and J is TRBJ2-1, with D hard to call. The CDR3 has 14 residues. The germline gives CDR1 MDHEN, CDR2 SYDVKM. V was clipped by 5 bases and J by 2 bases, with 10 bases between them. The CDR3 sequence: CASSPRLTYNEQFF. CDR3 bases: TGTGCCAGCAGTCCCAGGCTAACCTACAATGAGCAGTTCTTC.

The V gene is TRBV6-5, the J gene TRBJ2-1; 7 nucleotides agree with TRBD2. CDR3 length equals 15 residues. Per germline, CDR1 MNHEY and CDR2 SVGAGI. V shed 4 bases and J 6 bases; nucleotides not matched to a gene: 9. Here the CDR3 reads CASSLQREGSNEQFF. CDR3 in DNA: TGTGCCAGCAGTTTACAGCGGGAAGGGTCCAATGAGCAGTTCTTC.

The chain is built from TRBV7-7 and TRBJ1-1; no firm D call. Germline V gene lookup returns CDR1 SSHAT and CDR2 FNYEAQ (reference sequence). Trimming shortened V by 5 bases and J by 12 bases, and 16 bases separated the two germline ends. This CDR3 is 12 amino acids long. The CDR3 protein is CASSPPFLPPFF. The CDR3 nucleotides read TGTGCCAGCAGCCCCCCGTTTCTTCCCCCTTTCTTT.

A few counts support this clone. This chain links TRBV30 with TRBJ1-5; D not resolved. This CDR3 region has 13 residues. The ends were cut back, 1 base at V and 7 bases at J, with 11 bases in the middle. Per germline, CDR1 GTSNPN and CDR2 SVGIG (reference sequence). CDR3: CAWSGGVHQPQHF. DNA of the CDR3: TGTGCCTGGAGTGGGGGAGTTCACCAGCCCCAGCATTTT.

The chain recombines TRBV4-2 with TRBJ2-1, with 13 positions matching TRBD2. Germline-derived CDR1 and CDR2 are LGHNA and YNFKEQ. This CDR3 has 21 amino acids. The V gene end was trimmed by 0 bases and the J gene end by 1 base; junction bases not matched to a gene: 12. DNA of the CDR3: TGTGCCAGCAGCCAAGATCGGGGTGGACTAGCGGGAGTCAGATCCTACAATGAGCAGTTCTTC. This gives the protein CASSQDRGGLAGVRSYNEQFF.

J is TRBJ2-1 and V is TRBV5-1; 9 bases map to TRBD2. J was trimmed by 0 bases and V by 3 bases; bases with no gene match: 4. CDR1 is SGHRS and CDR2 is YFSETQ in the germline V gene. The CDR3 loop spans 16 amino acids. The chain's CDR3 is CASSSGLASSYNEQFF. As DNA, the CDR3 is TGCGCCAGCAGCTCCGGACTAGCGAGCTCCTACAATGAGCAGTTCTTC.

This chain uses TRBV28 with TRBJ2-3, with D perhaps matching TRBD1 or TRBD2 (5 bases each). Deletions cut 6 bases from V and 6 bases from J, with 16 bases between. CDR3 size: 14 residues. In germline, CDR1 is MDHEN, CDR2 SYDVKM. Here the CDR3 reads CASSQGRGWDTQYF. The CDR3 region has the DNA TGTGCCAGCAGCCAGGGCCGGGGCTGGGATACGCAGTATTTT. The entire variable domain, with the rest obtained from reference TRBV28 and TRBJ2-3, is as follows: DVKVTQSSRYLVKRTGEKVFLECVQDMDHENMFWYRQDPGLGLRLIYFSYDVKMKEKGDIPEGYSVSREKKERFSLILESASTNQTSMYLCASSQGRGWDTQYFGPGTRLTVL.

The rearrangement uses TRBV7-9 and TRBJ2-3; D ambiguous. The CDR3 totals 13 residues. Germline V gene sequence: CDR1 SEHNR, CDR2 FQNEAQ (reference sequence). Deletions cut 4 bases from V and 4 bases from J, with 9 bases between. This CDR3 is CASSSLLADTQYF. The CDR3, as DNA: TGTGCCAGCAGCTCCCTGTTGGCAGATACGCAGTATTTT.

The chain has TRBV6-1 and TRBJ2-3, with unresolved D. CDR3 size: 16 residues. V was shortened by 4 bases and J by 6 bases, with 20 bases between the two germline ends. Per the germline V gene, CDR1 is MNHNS and CDR2 is SASEGT. CDR3 loop: CASSAFNPAWADTQYF. CDR3 nucleotide sequence: TGTGCCAGCAGTGCATTTAATCCGGCCTGGGCGGATACGCAGTATTTT.

The chain joins TRBV7-9 to TRBJ1-1; D is uncertain. In germline, CDR1 is SEHNR, CDR2 FQNEAQ (reference sequence). Trimming took 4 bases from V and 3 from J, leaving 12 bases between them. The CDR3 contains 14 residues. The CDR3, as DNA: TGTGCCAGCAGCTCCCTCCTCGGGGACACTGAAGCTTTCTTT. This translates into CASSSLLGDTEAFF.

The chain couples TRBV11-2 to TRBJ1-4; D perhaps matches TRBD1 (5 bases). The germline V gene has CDR1 SGHAT and CDR2 FQNNGV. The CDR3 consists of 15 residues. V lost 5 bases, J lost 8 bases, and 18 bases lay in between. CDR3 nucleotide sequence: TGTGCCAGCAGCCGACGGGACGGGCTTAACGAAAAACTGTTTTTT. Amino acids: CASSRRDGLNEKLFF. The variable domain in full, with the rest retrieved from reference TRBV11-2 and TRBJ1-4, is EAGVAQSPRYKIIEKRQSVAFWCNPISGHATLYWYQQILGQGPKLLIQFQNNGVVDDSQLPKDRFSAERLKGVDSTLKIQPAKLEDSAVYLCASSRRDGLNEKLFFGSGTQLSVL.

This chain uses TRBV30 with TRBJ1-5; a weak D match, TRBD1 (5 bases). This CDR3 spans 15 amino acids. The germline CDR1 and CDR2 sequences are GTSNPN and SVGIG (reference sequence). Trimming stripped 2 bases from V and 4 bases from J, with 15 bases between. CDR3 coding DNA: TGTGCCTGGAGTCTAGATCCGTGGGGGAATCAGCCCCAGCATTTT. This encodes CAWSLDPWGNQPQHF.